The T cell receptor (beta chain) described here comes from a study of T cell responses to AZD1222 COVID-19 vaccine. V shed 0 bases and J 7 bases; nucleotides not matched to a gene: 6. Germline values: CDR1 MNHEY, CDR2 SVGAGI. CDR3 length: 16 residues. Sequencing used immunoSEQ multiplex PCR; TCRdb keeps in-frame clones, though not all of them. Seen here are under 95,000 clones, approximately 89% observed once, and the top ten hold over 2%. This material consisted of peripheral blood, taken on day 0 of AZD1222 vaccination. The TCR originated in an adult in good health. The chain has TRBV6-5 and TRBJ1-6; 7 bases fit TRBD1. The CDR3 DNA reads TGTGCCAGCAGTTACTCGATTTGGACAGGAAATTCACCCCTCCACTTT. Protein sequence: CASSYSIWTGNSPLHF.